The 8 T cell receptor beta chains listed next were all sequenced from one sample in a study of blood T cell repertoires in COVID-19. Data came from immunoSEQ multiplex PCR; TCRdb stores just in-frame clones and leaves some out. The table includes about 170,000 clones, around 80% detected once. Sequencing was performed on peripheral blood. These receptors originate from a woman between 65 and 79 years old who had recovered from COVID-19.

This clone was counted once. The gene calls are TRBV7-8 and TRBJ2-5; TRBD2 matches 11 bases. CDR1 and CDR2 from the germline V gene are SGHVS and FQNEAQ. CDR3 length: 15 residues. V lost 5 bases to trimming and J lost 2 bases; unmatched junction nucleotides: 4. The DNA of the CDR3 is TGTGCCAGCAGCACACGACTAGCGGGGCAAGAGACCCAGTACTTC. Protein product: CASSTRLAGQETQYF. The variable domain in full, completed from reference TRBV7-8 and TRBJ2-5, reads GAGVSQSPRYKVAKRGQDVALRCDPISGHVSLFWYQQALGQGPEFLTYFQNEAQLDKSGLPSDRFFAERPEGSVSTLKIQRTQQEDSAVYLCASSTRLAGQETQYFGPGTRLLVL.

The CDR3 nucleotides read TGTGCCAGCAGCCAAGAAGGGGGGGGACAGCATTTT. This gives the protein CASSQEGGGQHF. The V gene is TRBV3-1 (or the pseudogene TRBV3-2), the J gene TRBJ1-5; a possible D gene is TRBD1 (6 bases). Germline CDR1 reads LGHDT; CDR2 reads YNNKEL (reference sequence). With 0 bases removed from V and 13 bases from J, the gap between germline ends came to 10 bases. The CDR3 covers 12 residues.

The rearrangement joins TRBV12-3 or TRBV12-4 to TRBJ2-7; 7 bases align to TRBD2. CDR3 size: 13 residues. The trim removed 1 base at V and 6 bases at J, leaving 3 bases unmatched. The CDR3 DNA reads TGTGCCAGCAGTTTAGGGCGGGAGCTCGAGCAGTACTTC. This encodes CASSLGRELEQYF.

The CDR3 loop reads CATSRDPGRNTEAFF. The DNA for the CDR3 is TGTGCCACCAGCAGAGATCCCGGGAGGAACACTGAAGCTTTCTTT. The gene calls are TRBV15 and TRBJ1-1; D remains ambiguous. Germline-derived CDR1 and CDR2 are LNHNV and YYDKDF (reference sequence). This CDR3 spans 15 amino acids. V shed 0 bases and J shed 1 base, with 9 bases lying between them.

The genes are TRBV7-9 and TRBJ2-3; 9 nucleotides agree with TRBD2. Germline V lookup: CDR1 SEHNR, CDR2 FQNEAQ (reference sequence). The CDR3 contains 14 residues. Trimming cost V 3 bases and J 5 bases; bases outside gene matches: 3. The CDR3 sequence: CASSLAGGVDTQYF. DNA for the CDR3: TGTGCCAGCAGCTTGGCGGGAGGGGTAGATACGCAGTATTTT.

The chain has TRBV24-1 and TRBJ2-7, with no clear D. Germline V lookup: CDR1 KGHDR, CDR2 SFDVKD. V lost 1 base, J lost 5 bases, and 11 bases lay in between. CDR3 length: 14 amino acids. The CDR3: CATSDLRSRDEQYF. CDR3 bases: TGTGCCACCAGTGATTTAAGGAGCCGGGACGAGCAGTACTTC.

This sequence joins TRBV6-6 and TRBJ1-3; D not certain. CDR1 is MNHNY and CDR2 is SVGAGI in the germline V gene (reference sequence). Trimming pared 2 bases from V and 1 base from J, leaving 6 bases between. The CDR3 spans 14 residues. DNA for the CDR3: TGTGCCAGCAGTTACGAGGGTTCTGGAAACACCATATATTTT. It encodes CASSYEGSGNTIYF.

This chain connects TRBV3-1 (or the pseudogene TRBV3-2) to TRBJ2-7, with a possible D match to TRBD2 (6 bases). CDR1 is LGHDT, CDR2 YNNKEL, per germline (reference sequence). Trimming left V 6 bases short and J 3 bases short, with 21 bases between. This CDR3 region has 16 residues. CDR3 DNA: TGTGCCAGCAGTAGAGATATGACTAGTGCTTACTACGAGCAGTACTTC. Translating it yields CASSRDMTSAYYEQYF.